Below are 27 T cell receptor beta chains sequenced from a single sample in a study of post-analysis software for immune sequencing data. These receptors have no known antigen. Each TCR beta cDNA library carried unique molecular identifiers. One entry per CDR3 protein results from TCRdb running MiXCR on the PCR reads. The data hold approximately 660,000 distinct CDR3 sequences, with 59% observed a single time. Regarding the study as a whole: Among 5 or 6 TRBV segments more frequent in patients than controls were TRBV5-6, TRBV5-1 and TRBV20-1.

The specimen sequenced was blood. The receptor set was obtained from a girl aged 2 to 9 with multiple sclerosis.

The chain couples TRBV6-6 to TRBJ2-7; TRBD1 agrees at 10 bases. J was trimmed by 6 bases and V by 4 bases; bases with no gene match: 6. This CDR3 region has 14 residues. Looked up from germline, CDR1 is MNHNY and CDR2 is SVGAGI (reference sequence). The CDR3 DNA sequence: TGTGCCAGCAGTTCCGACAGGGGGCGTGGCGAGCAGTACTTC. This codes for CASSSDRGRGEQYF.

This chain joins TRBV10-2 and TRBJ2-1, with D possibly being TRBD1 (5 bases). The V end lost 2 bases, the J end lost 6 bases, and 11 bases lay between the germline ends. The length of the CDR3 is 14 residues. CDR1 and CDR2 from the germline V gene are WSHSY and SAAADI. The CDR3 bases are TGCGCCAGCAGTGAGACTCTAGGGGCCAATGAGCAGTTCTTC. Residues: CASSETLGANEQFF.

V and J are TRBV11-2 and TRBJ2-7; D is unresolved. CDR1 and CDR2 from the germline V gene are SGHAT and FQNNGV. V shed 1 base and J shed 7 bases, with 14 bases lying between them. This CDR3 comprises 14 residues. In DNA form, the CDR3 reads TGTGCCAGCAGCTTAGCGCTACAGCCGGCTGAGCAGTACTTC. Translated: CASSLALQPAEQYF. Full variable domain (missing parts from reference TRBV11-2 and TRBJ2-7): EAGVAQSPRYKIIEKRQSVAFWCNPISGHATLYWYQQILGQGPKLLIQFQNNGVVDDSQLPKDRFSAERLKGVDSTLKIQPAKLEDSAVYLCASSLALQPAEQYFGPGTRLTVT.

The chain combines TRBV4-3 with TRBJ1-2; unclear D gene. V gave up 0 bases and J gave up 5 bases, with 10 bases separating them. The CDR3 has 14 amino acids. Per the germline V gene, CDR1 is LGHNA and CDR2 is YSLEER. CDR3 region: CASSQDSPEYGYTF. CDR3 DNA sequence: TGCGCCAGCAGCCAAGATAGCCCCGAATATGGCTACACCTTC.

This rearrangement joins TRBV12-3 or TRBV12-4 to TRBJ2-2; D not certain. The CDR3 covers 14 residues. Trimming stripped 5 bases from V and 3 bases from J, with 10 bases between. CDR3 loop: CASSPPRDTGELFF. The CDR3, as DNA: TGTGCCAGCAGTCCCCCCCGGGACACCGGGGAGCTGTTTTTT.

The rearrangement uses TRBV20-1 and TRBJ2-7; possible D gene TRBD1, 6 bases. The CDR3 sequence is 16 residues long. With 6 bases removed from V and 0 bases from J, the gap between germline ends came to 21 bases. Per germline, CDR1 DFQATT and CDR2 SNEGSKA (reference sequence). The CDR3 DNA reads TGCAGTGCCCCGAGTATGAGTAGGGGGACCTCCTACGAGCAGTACTTC. Protein sequence: CSAPSMSRGTSYEQYF.

There are a few counts of this clonotype. The chain combines TRBV11-2 with TRBJ2-7; D not resolved. V dropped 1 base and J dropped 3 bases, with 10 bases sitting between them. The V gene's germline CDR1 is SGHAT and CDR2 FQNNGV. CDR3 size: 14 residues. CDR3 sequence (DNA): TGTGCCAGCAGCTTAGGTCCAGAAGTCTACGAGCAGTACTTC. This gives the protein CASSLGPEVYEQYF.

This clonotype turned up a few times. This CDR3 reads CASSLTGSNHYGYTF. CDR3 bases: TGTGCCAGCAGCTTAACAGGGTCGAACCACTATGGCTACACCTTC. The rearrangement uses TRBV7-9 and TRBJ1-2, with D possibly being TRBD1 (6 bases). Germline CDR1 is SEHNR and CDR2 is FQNEAQ (reference sequence). The CDR3 extends over 15 amino acids. Deletions cut 2 bases from V and 3 bases from J, with 13 bases between.

The V call is TRBV7-3, the J call TRBJ2-5; 10 nucleotides agree with TRBD2. J gave up 2 bases and V 2 bases, and 5 bases lay outside the gene matches. The CDR3 runs to 16 residues. Germline V gene sequence: CDR1 SGHTA, CDR2 FQGTGA. The CDR3 region is CASSLGRTSGQETQYF. The DNA of the CDR3 is TGTGCCAGCAGCTTAGGGAGGACTAGCGGACAAGAGACCCAGTACTTC. Combining the CDR3 with reference TRBV7-3 and TRBJ2-5 gives the whole variable domain GAGVSQTPSNKVTEKGKYVELRCDPISGHTALYWYRQSLGQGPEFLIYFQGTGAADDSGLPNDRFFAVRPEGSVSTLKIQRTERGDSAVYLCASSLGRTSGQETQYFGPGTRLLVL.

The gene calls are TRBV5-1 and TRBJ2-1, with 10 bases matching TRBD2. The CDR3 runs to 15 residues. V was clipped by 0 bases and J by 8 bases; unmatched bases: 5. Germline CDR1 and CDR2: SGHRS and YFSETQ. In nucleotides, the CDR3 is TGCGCCAGCAGCTTGGGGGCTAGCGGGAGTCATGAGCAGTTCTTC. It encodes CASSLGASGSHEQFF.

The CDR3, as DNA: TGTGCCGAAGCTAGGAGGAATTACGAGCAGTACTTC. As protein: CAEARRNYEQYF. This sequence joins TRBV11-2 and TRBJ2-4; TRBD2 might be the D (5 bases). The end of the DNA fits TRBJ2-7 better, so the J call may be wrong. CDR3 size: 12 residues. Germline V gene sequence: CDR1 SGHAT, CDR2 FQNNGV.

V usage is TRBV6-5 and J usage is TRBJ2-5, with a tentative D call TRBD2 (6 bases). V lost 6 bases and J lost 5, with 19 bases in between. This CDR3 region has 15 residues. The germline V gene has CDR1 MNHEY and CDR2 SVGAGI. DNA for the CDR3: TGTGCCAGCAGGTCACTCGGACTAAATTGGGAGACCCAGTACTTC. It codes for CASRSLGLNWETQYF.

This clonotype has only a few counts. V usage is TRBV12-3 or TRBV12-4 and J usage is TRBJ2-1; 10 bases match TRBD2. Trimming removed 5 bases from V and 1 base from J; junction bases left unmatched: 5. The CDR3 runs 16 residues. The CDR3 sequence is CASSPSGRGSYNEQFF. DNA of the CDR3: TGTGCCAGCAGTCCCAGCGGGAGGGGGTCCTACAATGAGCAGTTCTTC.

This sequence joins TRBV10-2 and TRBJ2-3; 7 bases fit TRBD1. The junction had 8 bases not matched to a gene; V was cut back by 2 bases and J by 3 bases. Per germline, CDR1 WSHSY and CDR2 SAAADI. The length of the CDR3 is 16 residues. CDR3 protein: CASSEKGARVTDTQYF. CDR3 coding DNA: TGCGCCAGCAGTGAGAAGGGGGCTCGGGTAACAGATACGCAGTATTTT.

For this clonotype: Germline is not matched at one junction end, which may reflect a read error. This chain connects TRBV7-9 to TRBJ2-1; TRBD1 or TRBD2 may be the D gene (6 bases each). Looked up from germline, CDR1 is SEHNR and CDR2 is FQNEAQ (reference sequence). The CDR3 sequence is 14 residues long. CDR3 nucleotide sequence: TGTACCAGCAGCTTAGGGGGTGCGGGGAATGAGCAGTTCTTC. Amino acids: CTSSLGGAGNEQFF.

V usage is TRBV20-1 and J usage is TRBJ2-7; no definite D call. The CDR3 loop spans 15 amino acids. The V end was cut by 1 base, the J end by 2 bases, with 15 bases between. From germline, CDR1 is DFQATT and CDR2 SNEGSKA (reference sequence). The CDR3 spells CSARGDPRSPYEQYF. The CDR3 DNA is TGCAGTGCTAGAGGCGACCCCCGGAGCCCCTACGAGCAGTACTTC.

The chain combines TRBV7-2 with TRBJ2-3, with a weak D call TRBD1 (6 bases). The CDR3 is 12 amino acids. Germline lookup yields CDR1 SGHTA and CDR2 FQGNSA. With 5 bases removed from V and 6 bases from J, the gap between germline ends came to 9 bases. CDR3: CASSAGQDTQYF. The CDR3 DNA follows: TGTGCCAGCAGCGCCGGACAGGATACGCAGTATTTT.

In this sample, this clonotype turned up a few times. The rearrangement uses TRBV7-2 and TRBJ2-3; D remains unclear. Per the germline V gene, CDR1 is SGHTA and CDR2 is FQGNSA. V lost 1 base, J lost 9 bases, and 11 bases lay in between. This CDR3 is built from 13 residues. The DNA of the CDR3 is TGTGCCAGCAGCTTAGGTCCGGTCGACACGCAGTATTTT. Translating it yields CASSLGPVDTQYF. The full variable domain, rest sourced from reference TRBV7-2 and TRBJ2-3, is GAGVSQSPSNKVTEKGKDVELRCDPISGHTALYWYRQSLGQGLEFLIYFQGNSAPDKSGLPSDRFSAERTGGSVSTLTIQRTQQEDSAVYLCASSLGPVDTQYFGPGTRLTVL.

The CDR3 nucleotides read TGTGCCCTAAGAGAGGCAGGGACAGGCGAGCAGTACTTC. Translation: CALREAGTGEQYF. The chain recombines TRBV7-9 with TRBJ2-4, with 8 bases that match TRBD1. The DNA end lines up better with TRBJ2-7; the J call may be wrong. The CDR3 has 13 amino acids. The germline V gene has CDR1 SEHNR and CDR2 FQNEAQ (reference sequence).

V is TRBV6-5 and J is TRBJ1-5; D may be TRBD1 (5 bases). The CDR3 extends over 15 amino acids. V was cut by 2 bases and J by 0 bases, with 8 bases left in between. Germline V lookup: CDR1 MNHEY, CDR2 SVGAGI. The CDR3 region has the DNA TGTGCCAGCAGTTACGGGGCAGATAGCAATCAGCCCCAGCATTTT. This sequence encodes CASSYGADSNQPQHF.

This chain connects TRBV29-1 to TRBJ2-5, with D possibly TRBD1 on 6 matching bases. Germline V gene data show CDR1 as SQVTM and CDR2 as ANQGSEA. The V end was cut by 7 bases, the J end by 3 bases, with 21 bases between. The CDR3 has 15 residues. CDR3 nucleotide sequence: TGCAGCGCCAGGAACAGGGAGATTTCGGAAGAGACCCAGTACTTC. This encodes CSARNREISEETQYF.

This clonotype was observed a few times. The chain employs TRBV6-5 and TRBJ2-1; 7 bases line up with TRBD2. This CDR3 is built from 15 residues. V dropped 0 bases and J dropped 2; count of bases not matched to a gene: 1. The germline V gene has CDR1 MNHEY and CDR2 SVGAGI. CDR3 sequence (DNA): TGTGCCAGCAGTTACTCGGGAGGGGCCTACAATGAGCAGTTCTTC. It specifies CASSYSGGAYNEQFF.

The chain recombines TRBV6-1 with TRBJ1-2, with D perhaps TRBD1 (5 bases). Germline CDR1 reads MNHNS; CDR2 reads SASEGT. V was clipped by 4 bases and J by 3 bases, with 9 bases between them. The CDR3 is 13 amino acids. The CDR3 sequence is CASSGLGHYGYTF. The CDR3 DNA reads as TGTGCCAGCAGTGGATTGGGACACTATGGCTACACCTTC.

This clonotype was counted a few times. The V and J genes are TRBV4-3 and TRBJ2-1; D might be TRBD2 (6 bases). Per germline, CDR1 LGHNA and CDR2 YSLEER. The CDR3 runs to 14 residues. Trimming shortened V by 0 bases and J by 8 bases, and 11 bases separated the two germline ends. CDR3 bases: TGCGCCAGCAGCCAAGATACGCGGGACCATGAGCAGTTCTTC. Translation gives CASSQDTRDHEQFF.

Of note for this clonotype: At one end, the junction sequence differs from germline, possibly due to a read error. The rearrangement links TRBV27 to TRBJ2-5, with D unresolved. Germline CDR1 reads MNHEY; CDR2 reads SMNVEV (reference sequence). The length of the CDR3 is 13 residues. The CDR3 nucleotides are TGTGCCAGCAGGGCACTGATCCAAGAGACCCAGTATTTC. Amino acid sequence: CASRALIQETQYF.

A word on this clonotype: One end of the junction is discordant with germline, which a read error may explain. This chain connects TRBV10-3 to TRBJ2-3; D is possibly TRBD2 (5 bases). Germline CDR1 is ENHRY and CDR2 is SYGVKD. The CDR3 runs 13 residues. The CDR3 bases are TGTGCCATCAGGACTACCGGCACAGATACGCGGTATTTT. This gives the protein CAIRTTGTDTRYF.

V and J are TRBV7-9 and TRBJ2-3, with a weak D call TRBD1 (6 bases). V lost 4 bases to trimming and J lost 7 bases, with 21 bases between them. The CDR3 covers 16 residues. The germline CDR1 and CDR2 sequences are SEHNR and FQNEAQ (reference sequence). The CDR3 nucleotides are TGTGCCAGCAGCTCGCCTAGGGGGTACGCCCACAATACGCAGTATTTT. It translates to CASSSPRGYAHNTQYF.